The 10 T cell receptor beta chains reported below all come from one sample, sequenced in a study of metastatic and nonmetastatic thyroid tumors. TCRdb re-clonotyped the PCR reads via MiXCR. The sample records almost 85,000 clones, 12% being singletons. Each patient went into thyroid surgery without having received any treatment. The sequenced material came from tumor tissue. The source is a female donor with papillary thyroid cancer or a benign thyroid nodule (not recorded which). Some clones in this sample may be carry-over from other donors' samples.

To note about this clone: This same CDR3 is encoded by further DNA sequences in the sample. The chain carries TRBV4-1 and TRBJ2-1; TRBD2 matches 7 bases. Germline V gene data show CDR1 as MGHRA and CDR2 as YSYEKL. The CDR3 is 16 residues long. J lost 0 bases, V lost 2 bases, and 4 bases had no gene match. This chain's CDR3 is CASSQIRGGSYNEQFF. The CDR3 DNA follows: TGCGCCAGCAGCCAAATCCGCGGGGGCTCCTACAATGAGCAGTTCTTC.

This chain connects TRBV6-1 to TRBJ2-3; 8 nucleotides line up with TRBD2. Germline lookup yields CDR1 MNHNS and CDR2 SASEGT. Trimming removed 7 bases from V and 0 bases from J; junction bases left unmatched: 9. The CDR3 totals 16 residues. The CDR3 loop reads CASTLGGGESTDTQYF. CDR3 nucleotide sequence: TGTGCCAGCACCCTCGGGGGGGGCGAAAGCACAGATACGCAGTATTTT.

This clone was picked up many times. The genes are TRBV11-3 and TRBJ1-3; TRBD1 agrees at 7 bases. V was clipped by 2 bases and J by 7 bases; unmatched bases: 5. The CDR3 consists of 14 residues. Germline V gene lookup returns CDR1 SGHNT and CDR2 YENEEA. The CDR3 DNA reads TGTGCCAGCAGCTTATATTCAGGGGGGAACACCATATATTTT. Its protein is CASSLYSGGNTIYF.

This clone has at least ten counts. Different DNA sequences within this sample yield the same CDR3. V is TRBV5-1 and J is TRBJ2-5; D remains unclear. The CDR3 spans 14 residues. Germline V gene lookup returns CDR1 SGHRS and CDR2 YFSETQ. Trimming left V 4 bases short and J 0 bases short, with 10 bases between. The CDR3 protein is CASSGGSDQETQYF. CDR3 DNA sequence: TGCGCCAGCAGCGGCGGCAGCGACCAAGAGACCCAGTACTTC.

This clone occurred many times. This chain uses TRBV7-2 with TRBJ2-5, with D perhaps matching TRBD1 or TRBD2 (5 bases each). Trimming stripped 5 bases from V and 0 bases from J, with 13 bases between. In germline, CDR1 is SGHTA, CDR2 FQGNSA. This CDR3 has 15 residues. This chain's CDR3 is CASSLGTAYQETQYF. The CDR3 bases are TGTGCCAGCAGCCTTGGGACGGCGTACCAAGAGACCCAGTACTTC. Looking up the rest from reference TRBV7-2 and TRBJ2-5 gives the full variable domain: GAGVSQSPSNKVTEKGKDVELRCDPISGHTALYWYRQSLGQGLEFLIYFQGNSAPDKSGLPSDRFSAERTGGSVSTLTIQRTQQEDSAVYLCASSLGTAYQETQYFGPGTRLLVL.

About this clone: It may be a read error: a sequence one base away is much more abundant. The gene calls are TRBV18 and TRBJ1-5, with D maybe TRBD1 (6 bases). Germline CDR1 reads KGHSH; CDR2 reads LQKENI. Trimming left V 2 bases short and J 6 bases short, with 20 bases between. The CDR3 spans 17 residues. In DNA form, the CDR3 reads TGTGCCAGCTCACCATCTGACTACGGACAGTGGTTTCAGCCCCAGCATTTT. Its translation is CASSPSDYGQWFQPQHF.

This clone was observed many times. The V call is TRBV13, the J call TRBJ1-3; TRBD1 aligns across 9 bases. V was pared by 2 bases and J by 8 bases, with 7 bases of the junction left unmatched. From germline, CDR1 is PRHDT and CDR2 FYEKMQ (reference sequence). CDR3 length: 15 residues. The CDR3 sequence is CASSLLTGGADTIYF. For the CDR3, the DNA is TGTGCCAGCAGCTTACTAACAGGGGGCGCGGACACCATATATTTT.

This clone was seen a few times. This may be a read error, as it is one base from a much larger clone. The chain uses TRBV4-2 and TRBJ2-3, with D maybe TRBD2 (5 bases). Trimming left V 4 bases short and J 4 bases short, with 21 bases between. CDR1 and CDR2 (germline): LGHNA, YNFKEQ. The CDR3 is 17 amino acids. The CDR3 loop reads CASSLPVVGQRADTQYF. The CDR3 nucleotides are TGTGCCAGCAGCCTACCCGTGGTAGGTCAGAGGGCAGATACGCAGTATTTT.

This clone was recorded a few times. This chain joins TRBV10-3 and TRBJ1-1, with 7 bases identical to TRBD1. V was pared by 0 bases and J by 5 bases, with 0 bases of the junction left unmatched. The CDR3 covers 13 residues. Germline CDR1 reads ENHRY; CDR2 reads SYGVKD. CDR3 loop: CAISESRGTEAFF. In DNA, the CDR3 is TGTGCCATCAGTGAGTCCAGGGGGACTGAAGCTTTCTTT.

On this clone itself: A read error may account for a junction end that differs from germline. This chain connects TRBV5-1 to TRBJ2-1; the D is unclear. Germline assignment: CDR1 SGHRS and CDR2 YFSETQ. CDR3 length equals 12 residues. The DNA of the CDR3 is TGCGCCAGCAGCCTGGTCGCCCATGAGCAGCTCTTC. Translated, it gives CASSLVAHEQLF.